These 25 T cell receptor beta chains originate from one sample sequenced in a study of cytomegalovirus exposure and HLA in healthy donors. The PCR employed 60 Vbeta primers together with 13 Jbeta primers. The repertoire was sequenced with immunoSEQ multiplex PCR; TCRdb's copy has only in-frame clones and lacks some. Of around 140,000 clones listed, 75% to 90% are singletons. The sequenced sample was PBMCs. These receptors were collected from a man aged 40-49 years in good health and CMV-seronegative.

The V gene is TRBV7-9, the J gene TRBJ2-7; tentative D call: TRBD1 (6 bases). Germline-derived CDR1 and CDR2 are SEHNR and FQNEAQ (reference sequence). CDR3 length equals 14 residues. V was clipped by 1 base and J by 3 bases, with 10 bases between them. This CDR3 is CASSLGDRFYEQYF. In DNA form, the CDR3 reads TGTGCCAGCAGCTTAGGTGACAGGTTCTACGAGCAGTACTTC.

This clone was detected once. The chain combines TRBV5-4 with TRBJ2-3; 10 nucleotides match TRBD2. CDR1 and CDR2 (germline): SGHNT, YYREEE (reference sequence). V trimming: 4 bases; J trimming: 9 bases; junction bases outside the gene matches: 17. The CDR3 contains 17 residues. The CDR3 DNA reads TGTGCCAGCAGCAATCTAGCGGGGGTGATGCCCGGGGAAACGCAGTATTTT. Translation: CASSNLAGVMPGETQYF.

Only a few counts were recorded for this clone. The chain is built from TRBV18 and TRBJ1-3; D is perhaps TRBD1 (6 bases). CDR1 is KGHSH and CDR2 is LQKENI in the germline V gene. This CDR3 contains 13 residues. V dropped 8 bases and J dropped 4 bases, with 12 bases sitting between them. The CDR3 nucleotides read TGTGCCAGCAGGGACAAGGCAGGAAACACCATATATTTT. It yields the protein CASRDKAGNTIYF.

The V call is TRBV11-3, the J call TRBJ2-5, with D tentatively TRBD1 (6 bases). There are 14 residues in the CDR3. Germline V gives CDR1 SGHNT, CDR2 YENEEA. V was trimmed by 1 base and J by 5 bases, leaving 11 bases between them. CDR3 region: CASSLGQAGETQYF. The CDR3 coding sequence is TGTGCCAGCAGCTTAGGACAGGCAGGGGAGACCCAGTACTTC.

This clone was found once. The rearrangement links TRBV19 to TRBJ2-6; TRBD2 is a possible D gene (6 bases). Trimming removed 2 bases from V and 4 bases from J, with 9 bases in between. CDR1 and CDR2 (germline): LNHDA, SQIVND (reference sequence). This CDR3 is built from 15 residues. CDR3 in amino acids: CASSIRRAGANVLTF. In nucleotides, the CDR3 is TGTGCCAGTAGTATAAGGAGGGCAGGGGCCAACGTCCTGACTTTC.

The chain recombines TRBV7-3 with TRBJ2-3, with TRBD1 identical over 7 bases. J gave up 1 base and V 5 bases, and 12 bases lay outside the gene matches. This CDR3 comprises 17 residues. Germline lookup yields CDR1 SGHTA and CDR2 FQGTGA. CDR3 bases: TGTGCCAGCAGCCTTCTCGACAGGGTGGGGGGCACAGATACGCAGTATTTT. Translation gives CASSLLDRVGGTDTQYF. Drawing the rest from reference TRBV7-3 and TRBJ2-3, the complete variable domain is GAGVSQTPSNKVTEKGKYVELRCDPISGHTALYWYRQSLGQGPEFLIYFQGTGAADDSGLPNDRFFAVRPEGSVSTLKIQRTERGDSAVYLCASSLLDRVGGTDTQYFGPGTRLTVL.

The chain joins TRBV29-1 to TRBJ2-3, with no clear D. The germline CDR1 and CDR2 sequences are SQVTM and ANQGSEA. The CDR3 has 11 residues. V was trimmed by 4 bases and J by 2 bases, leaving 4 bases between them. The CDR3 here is CSVVYTDTQYF. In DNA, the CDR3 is TGCAGCGTTGTCTACACAGATACGCAGTATTTT.

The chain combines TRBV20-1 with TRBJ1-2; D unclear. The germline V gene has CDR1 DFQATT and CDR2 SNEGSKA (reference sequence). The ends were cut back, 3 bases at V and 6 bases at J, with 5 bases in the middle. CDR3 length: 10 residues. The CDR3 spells CSASFNGYTF. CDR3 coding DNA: TGCAGTGCTAGTTTCAATGGCTACACCTTC.

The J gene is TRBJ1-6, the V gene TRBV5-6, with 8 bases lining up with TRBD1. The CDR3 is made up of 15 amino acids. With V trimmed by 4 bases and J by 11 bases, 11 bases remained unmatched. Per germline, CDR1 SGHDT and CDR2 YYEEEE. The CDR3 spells CASSLRDRPGTPLHF. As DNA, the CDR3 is TGTGCCAGCAGCCTCCGGGACAGGCCGGGTACACCCCTCCACTTT.

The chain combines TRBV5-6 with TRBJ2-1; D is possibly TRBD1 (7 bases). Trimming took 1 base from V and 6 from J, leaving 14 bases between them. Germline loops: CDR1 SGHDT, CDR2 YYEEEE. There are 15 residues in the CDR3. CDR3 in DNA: TGTGCCAGCAGCTTGAGGAGGGGGCGCGGCAATGAGCAGTTCTTC. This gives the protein CASSLRRGRGNEQFF.

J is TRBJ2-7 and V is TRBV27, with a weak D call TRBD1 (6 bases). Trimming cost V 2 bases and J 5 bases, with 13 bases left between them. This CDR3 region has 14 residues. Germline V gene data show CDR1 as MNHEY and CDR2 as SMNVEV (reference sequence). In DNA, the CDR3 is TGTGCCAGCAGTTTAAACCAGGGGCTAGACGAGCAGTACTTC. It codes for CASSLNQGLDEQYF.

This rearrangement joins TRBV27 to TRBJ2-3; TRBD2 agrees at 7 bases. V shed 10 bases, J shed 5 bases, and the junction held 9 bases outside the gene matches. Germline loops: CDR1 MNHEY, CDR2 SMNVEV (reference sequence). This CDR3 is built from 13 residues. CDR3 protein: CATQGRAKDTQYF. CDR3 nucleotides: TGTGCCACCCAAGGGAGGGCCAAAGATACGCAGTATTTT.

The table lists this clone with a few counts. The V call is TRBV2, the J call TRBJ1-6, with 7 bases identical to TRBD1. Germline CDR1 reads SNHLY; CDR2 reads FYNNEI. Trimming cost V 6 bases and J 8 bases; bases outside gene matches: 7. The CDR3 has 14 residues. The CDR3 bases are TGTGCCAGCAGAGTGACAGGGTCGGATTCACCCCTCCACTTT. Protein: CASRVTGSDSPLHF. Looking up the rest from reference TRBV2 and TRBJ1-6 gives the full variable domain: EPEVTQTPSHQVTQMGQEVILRCVPISNHLYFYWYRQILGQKVEFLVSFYNNEISEKSEIFDDQFSVERPDGSNFTLKIRSTKLEDSAMYFCASRVTGSDSPLHFGNGTRLTVT.

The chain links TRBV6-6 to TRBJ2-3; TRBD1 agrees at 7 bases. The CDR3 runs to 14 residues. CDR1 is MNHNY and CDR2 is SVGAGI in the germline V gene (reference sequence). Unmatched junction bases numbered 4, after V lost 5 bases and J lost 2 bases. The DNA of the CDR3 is TGTGCCAGCAGTGGGACAGCTTACACAGATACGCAGTATTTT. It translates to CASSGTAYTDTQYF.

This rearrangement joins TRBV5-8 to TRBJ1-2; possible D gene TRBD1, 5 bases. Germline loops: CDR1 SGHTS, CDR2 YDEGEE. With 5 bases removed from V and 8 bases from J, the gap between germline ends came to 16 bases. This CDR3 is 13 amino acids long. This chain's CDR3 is CASRTVEGRGYTF. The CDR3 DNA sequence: TGTGCCAGCAGGACAGTGGAGGGTCGAGGCTACACCTTC.

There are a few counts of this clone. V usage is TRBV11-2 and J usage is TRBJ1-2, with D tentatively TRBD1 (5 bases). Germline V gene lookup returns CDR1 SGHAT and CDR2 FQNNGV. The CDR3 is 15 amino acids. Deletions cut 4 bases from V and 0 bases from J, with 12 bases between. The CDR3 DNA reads TGTGCCAGCAGCTCGGGGGTCTTACCTAACTATGGCTACACCTTC. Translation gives CASSSGVLPNYGYTF.

CDR3 coding DNA: TGTGCCAGCAGTGAAGCTATACGGGGGGCCGAGCAGTACTTC. Protein: CASSEAIRGAEQYF. V is TRBV6-1 and J is TRBJ2-7, with TRBD2 as a possible D gene (7 bases). V was cut by 0 bases and J by 6 bases, with 12 bases left in between. The length of the CDR3 is 14 residues. Per the germline V gene, CDR1 is MNHNS and CDR2 is SASEGT.

The CDR3 loop is CASSIKAGGNQPQHF. The DNA of the CDR3 is TGTGCCAGTAGTATTAAGGCAGGGGGAAATCAGCCCCAGCATTTT. The chain joins TRBV19 to TRBJ1-5, with 7 bases lining up with TRBD1. The CDR3 runs to 15 residues. Germline CDR1 LNHDA, CDR2 SQIVND (reference sequence). J was trimmed by 4 bases and V by 3 bases; bases with no gene match: 6.

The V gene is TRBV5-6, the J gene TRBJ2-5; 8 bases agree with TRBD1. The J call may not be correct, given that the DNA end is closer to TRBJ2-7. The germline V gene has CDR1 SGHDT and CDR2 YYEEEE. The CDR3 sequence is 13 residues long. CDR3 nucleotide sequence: TGTGCCAGCACGGACAGGGTCGCCTACGAGCAGTACTTC. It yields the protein CASTDRVAYEQYF.

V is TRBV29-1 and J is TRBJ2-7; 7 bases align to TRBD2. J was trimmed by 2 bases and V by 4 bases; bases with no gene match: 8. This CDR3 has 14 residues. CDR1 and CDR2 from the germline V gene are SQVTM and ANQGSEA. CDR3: CSVVGGGRAYEQYF. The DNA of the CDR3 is TGCAGCGTTGTAGGCGGGGGTAGGGCCTACGAGCAGTACTTC.

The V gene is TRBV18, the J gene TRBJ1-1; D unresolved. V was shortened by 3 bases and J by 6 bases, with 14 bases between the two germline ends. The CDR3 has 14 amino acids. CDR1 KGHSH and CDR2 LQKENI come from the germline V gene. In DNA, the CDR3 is TGTGCCAGCTCACCGGGAGGGCTTTCGGCTGAAGCTTTCTTT. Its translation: CASSPGGLSAEAFF.

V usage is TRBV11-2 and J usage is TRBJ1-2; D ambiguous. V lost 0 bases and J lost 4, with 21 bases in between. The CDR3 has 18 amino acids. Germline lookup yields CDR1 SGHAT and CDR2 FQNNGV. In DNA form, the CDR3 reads TGTGCCAGCAGCTTAGAGGGGAGATCAGCAGCCTCTGGCTATGGCTACACCTTC. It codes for CASSLEGRSAASGYGYTF.

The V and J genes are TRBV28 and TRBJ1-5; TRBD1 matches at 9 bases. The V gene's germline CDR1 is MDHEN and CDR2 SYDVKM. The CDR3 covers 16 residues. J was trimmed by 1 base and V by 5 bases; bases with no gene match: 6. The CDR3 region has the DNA TGTGCCAGCAGTCCTACTGACAGGGGGAGCAATCAGCCCCAGCATTTT. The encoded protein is CASSPTDRGSNQPQHF. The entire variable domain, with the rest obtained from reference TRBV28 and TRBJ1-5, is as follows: DVKVTQSSRYLVKRTGEKVFLECVQDMDHENMFWYRQDPGLGLRLIYFSYDVKMKEKGDIPEGYSVSREKKERFSLILESASTNQTSMYLCASSPTDRGSNQPQHFGDGTRLSIL.

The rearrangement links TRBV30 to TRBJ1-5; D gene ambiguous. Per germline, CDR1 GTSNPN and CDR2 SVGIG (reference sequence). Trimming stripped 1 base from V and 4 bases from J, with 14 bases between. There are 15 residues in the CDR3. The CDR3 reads CAWSAQSARNQPQHF. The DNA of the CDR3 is TGTGCCTGGAGTGCACAGTCGGCCCGGAATCAGCCCCAGCATTTT.

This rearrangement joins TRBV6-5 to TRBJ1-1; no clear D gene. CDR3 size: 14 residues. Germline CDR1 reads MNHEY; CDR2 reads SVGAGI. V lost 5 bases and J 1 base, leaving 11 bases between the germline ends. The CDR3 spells CASSPRSRNTEAFF. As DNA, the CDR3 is TGTGCCAGCAGTCCCAGATCACGGAACACTGAAGCTTTCTTT.